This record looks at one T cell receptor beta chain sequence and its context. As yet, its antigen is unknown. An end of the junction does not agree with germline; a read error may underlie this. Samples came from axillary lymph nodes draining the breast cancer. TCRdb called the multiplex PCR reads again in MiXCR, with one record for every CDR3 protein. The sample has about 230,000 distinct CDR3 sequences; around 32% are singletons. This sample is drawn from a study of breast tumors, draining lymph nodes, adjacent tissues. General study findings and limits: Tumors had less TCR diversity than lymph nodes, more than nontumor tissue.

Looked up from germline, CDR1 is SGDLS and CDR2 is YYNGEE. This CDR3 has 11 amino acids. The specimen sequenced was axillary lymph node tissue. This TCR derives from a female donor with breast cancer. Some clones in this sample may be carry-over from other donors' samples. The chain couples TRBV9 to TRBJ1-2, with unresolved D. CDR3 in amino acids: CASSNAYGCTF. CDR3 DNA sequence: TGTGCCAGCAGCAACGCCTATGGCTGCACCTTC.